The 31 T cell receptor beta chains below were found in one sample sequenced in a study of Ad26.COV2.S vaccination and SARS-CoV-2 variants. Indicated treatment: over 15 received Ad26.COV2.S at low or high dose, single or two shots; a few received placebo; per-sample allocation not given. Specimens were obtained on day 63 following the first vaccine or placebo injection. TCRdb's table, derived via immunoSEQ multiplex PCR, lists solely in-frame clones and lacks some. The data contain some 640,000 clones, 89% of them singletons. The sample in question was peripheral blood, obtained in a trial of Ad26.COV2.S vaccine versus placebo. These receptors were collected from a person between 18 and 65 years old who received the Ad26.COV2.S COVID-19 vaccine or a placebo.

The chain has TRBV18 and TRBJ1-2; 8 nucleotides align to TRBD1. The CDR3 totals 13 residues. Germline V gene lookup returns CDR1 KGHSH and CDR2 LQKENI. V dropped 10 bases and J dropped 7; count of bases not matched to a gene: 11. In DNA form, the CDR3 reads TGTGCCACCCGGGTGGACAGGGAGGTTGGCTACACCTTC. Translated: CATRVDREVGYTF. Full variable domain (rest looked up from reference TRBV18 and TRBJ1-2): NAGVMQNPRHLVRRRGQEARLRCSPMKGHSHVYWYRQLPEEGLKFMVYLQKENIIDESGMPKERFSAEFPKEGPSILRIQQVVRGDSAAYFCATRVDREVGYTFGSGTRLTVV.

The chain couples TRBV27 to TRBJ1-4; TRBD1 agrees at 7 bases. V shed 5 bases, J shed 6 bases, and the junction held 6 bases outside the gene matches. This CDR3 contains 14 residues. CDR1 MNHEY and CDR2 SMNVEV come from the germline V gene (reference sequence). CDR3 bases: TGTGCCAGCAGTAAACAGGGGCTCGATGAAAAACTGTTTTTT. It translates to CASSKQGLDEKLFF.

This chain's CDR3 is CAWKREMNTEAFF. CDR3 in DNA: TGTGCCTGGAAGCGGGAGATGAACACTGAAGCTTTCTTT. V and J are TRBV30 and TRBJ1-1, with D uncertain. CDR1 is GTSNPN and CDR2 is SVGIG in the germline V gene (reference sequence). The CDR3 length is 13 residues. Trimming left V 4 bases short and J 0 bases short, with 9 bases between.

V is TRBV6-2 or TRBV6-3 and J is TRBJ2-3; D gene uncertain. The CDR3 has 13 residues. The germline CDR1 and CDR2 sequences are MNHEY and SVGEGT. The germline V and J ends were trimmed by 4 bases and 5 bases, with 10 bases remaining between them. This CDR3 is CASSSQVRDTQYF. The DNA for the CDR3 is TGTGCCAGCAGTTCTCAGGTTCGAGATACGCAGTATTTT.

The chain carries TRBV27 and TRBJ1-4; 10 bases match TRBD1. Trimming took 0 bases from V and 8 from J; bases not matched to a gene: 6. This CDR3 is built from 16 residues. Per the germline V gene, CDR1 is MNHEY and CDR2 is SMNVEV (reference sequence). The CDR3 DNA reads TGTGCCAGCAGTTTATCGACAGGGGGCTCCAGCGAAAAACTGTTTTTT. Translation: CASSLSTGGSSEKLFF.

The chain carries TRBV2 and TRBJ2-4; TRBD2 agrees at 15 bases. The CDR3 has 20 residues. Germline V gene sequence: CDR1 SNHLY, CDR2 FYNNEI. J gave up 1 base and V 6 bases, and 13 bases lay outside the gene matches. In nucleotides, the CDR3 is TGTGCCAGCAGATATGGACTAGCGGGGGGGCCCACAGTTGCCAAAAACATTCAGTACTTC. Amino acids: CASRYGLAGGPTVAKNIQYF.

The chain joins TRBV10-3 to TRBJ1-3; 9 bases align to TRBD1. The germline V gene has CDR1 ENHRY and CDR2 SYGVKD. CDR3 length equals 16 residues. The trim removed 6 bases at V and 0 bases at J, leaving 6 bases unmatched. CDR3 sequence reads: CAISGQGSSSGNTIYF. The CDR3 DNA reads TGTGCCATCAGCGGACAGGGGAGTAGCTCTGGAAACACCATATATTTT.

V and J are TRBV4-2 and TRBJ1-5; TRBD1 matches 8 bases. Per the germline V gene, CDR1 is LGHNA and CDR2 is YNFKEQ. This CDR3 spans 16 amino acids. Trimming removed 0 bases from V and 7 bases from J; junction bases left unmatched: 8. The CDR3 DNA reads TGTGCCAGCAGCCAAGAGCGGCAGGGGGCATGGCAGCCCCAGCATTTT. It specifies CASSQERQGAWQPQHF.

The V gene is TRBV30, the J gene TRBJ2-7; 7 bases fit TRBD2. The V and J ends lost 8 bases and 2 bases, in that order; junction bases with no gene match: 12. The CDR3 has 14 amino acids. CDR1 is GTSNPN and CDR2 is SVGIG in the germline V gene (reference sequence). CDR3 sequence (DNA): TGTGCCGGAGGTTGGGGAGGGGCACCCTACGAGCAGTACTTC. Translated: CAGGWGGAPYEQYF.

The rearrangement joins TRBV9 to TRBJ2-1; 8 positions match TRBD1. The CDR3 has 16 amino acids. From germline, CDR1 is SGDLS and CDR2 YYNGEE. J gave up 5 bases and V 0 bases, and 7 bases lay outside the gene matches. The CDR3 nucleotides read TGTGCCAGCAGCGTAGTACTACAGGGGGAGGACAATGAGCAGTTCTTC. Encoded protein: CASSVVLQGEDNEQFF.

The CDR3 here is CASSQPHSPLHF. CDR3 sequence (DNA): TGTGCCAGCAGCCAACCACATTCACCCCTCCACTTT. The V and J genes are TRBV3-1 (or the pseudogene TRBV3-2) and TRBJ1-6; no firm D call. From germline, CDR1 is LGHDT and CDR2 YNNKEL (reference sequence). Trimming took 2 bases from V and 8 from J, leaving 4 bases between them. The CDR3 length is 12 residues.

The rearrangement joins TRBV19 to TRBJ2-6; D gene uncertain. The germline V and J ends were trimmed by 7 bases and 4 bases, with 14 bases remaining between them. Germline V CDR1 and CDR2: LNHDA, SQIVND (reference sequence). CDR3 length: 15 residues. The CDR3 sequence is CASTGGSAGANVLTF. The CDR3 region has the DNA TGTGCCAGTACGGGCGGATCTGCCGGGGCCAACGTCCTGACTTTC.

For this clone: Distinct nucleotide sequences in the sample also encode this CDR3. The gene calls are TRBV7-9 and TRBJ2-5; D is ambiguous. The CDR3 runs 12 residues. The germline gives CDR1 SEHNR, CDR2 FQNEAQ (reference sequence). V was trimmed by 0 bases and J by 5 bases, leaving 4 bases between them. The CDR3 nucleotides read TGTGCCAGCAGCTTAGCCGGGGAGACCCAGTACTTC. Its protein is CASSLAGETQYF.

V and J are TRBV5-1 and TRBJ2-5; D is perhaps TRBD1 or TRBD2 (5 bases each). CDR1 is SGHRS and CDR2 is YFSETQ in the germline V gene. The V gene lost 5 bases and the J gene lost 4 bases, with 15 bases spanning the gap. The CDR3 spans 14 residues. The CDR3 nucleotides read TGCGCCAGCAGTCTCGGGACGGACCCAGAGACCCAGTACTTC. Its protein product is CASSLGTDPETQYF. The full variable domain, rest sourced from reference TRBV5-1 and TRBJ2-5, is KAGVTQTPRYLIKTRGQQVTLSCSPISGHRSVSWYQQTPGQGLQFLFEYFSETQRNKGNFPGRFSGRQFSNSRSEMNVSTLELGDSALYLCASSLGTDPETQYFGPGTRLLVL.

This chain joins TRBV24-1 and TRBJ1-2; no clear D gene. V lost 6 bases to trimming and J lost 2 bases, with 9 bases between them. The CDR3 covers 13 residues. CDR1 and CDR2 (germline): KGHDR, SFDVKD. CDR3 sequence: CATSRRGNYGYTF. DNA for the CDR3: TGTGCCACCAGTCGACGGGGAAACTATGGCTACACCTTC.

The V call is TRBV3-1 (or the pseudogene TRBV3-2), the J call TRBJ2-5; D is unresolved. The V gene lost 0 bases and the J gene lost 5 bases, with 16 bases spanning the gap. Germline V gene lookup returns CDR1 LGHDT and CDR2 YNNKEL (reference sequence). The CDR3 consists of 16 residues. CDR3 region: CASSQEVEPSLETQYF. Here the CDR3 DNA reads TGTGCCAGCAGCCAAGAAGTAGAGCCGTCCCTCGAGACCCAGTACTTC.

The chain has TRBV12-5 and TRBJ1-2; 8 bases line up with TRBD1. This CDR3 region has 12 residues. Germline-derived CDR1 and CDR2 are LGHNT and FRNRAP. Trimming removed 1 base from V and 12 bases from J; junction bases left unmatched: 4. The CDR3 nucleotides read TGTGCTAGTGGTTTGGAAAACAGGGGGGACACCTTC. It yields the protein CASGLENRGDTF.

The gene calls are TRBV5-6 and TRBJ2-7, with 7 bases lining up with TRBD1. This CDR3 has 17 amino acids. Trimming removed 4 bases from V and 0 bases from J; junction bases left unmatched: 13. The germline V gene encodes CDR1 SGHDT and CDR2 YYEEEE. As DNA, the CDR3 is TGTGCCAGCAGCCGGATGTATGGACAGGAGATCTCCTACGAGCAGTACTTC. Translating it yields CASSRMYGQEISYEQYF.

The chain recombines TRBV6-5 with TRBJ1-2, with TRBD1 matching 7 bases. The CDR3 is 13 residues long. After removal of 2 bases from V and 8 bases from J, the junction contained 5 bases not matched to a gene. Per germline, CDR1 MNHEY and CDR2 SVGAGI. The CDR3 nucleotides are TGTGCCAGCAGTTACCAGACAGGGTTCGGCTACACCTTC. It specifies CASSYQTGFGYTF.

The chain's CDR3 is CASSLKGGQGSYTF. Written as DNA, the CDR3 is TGTGCCAGCAGCTTAAAAGGGGGACAAGGAAGCTACACCTTC. This chain links TRBV7-2 with TRBJ1-2; D is possibly TRBD1 (6 bases). V shed 2 bases and J shed 9 bases, with 16 bases lying between them. Germline loops: CDR1 SGHTA, CDR2 FQGNSA. The CDR3 runs 14 residues.

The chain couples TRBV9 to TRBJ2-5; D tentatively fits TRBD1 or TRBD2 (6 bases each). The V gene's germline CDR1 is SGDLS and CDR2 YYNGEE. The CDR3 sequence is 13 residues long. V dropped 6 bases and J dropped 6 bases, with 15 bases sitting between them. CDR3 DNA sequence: TGTGCCAGCACCCCGGGGGCCACGAAGACCCAGTACTTC. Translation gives CASTPGATKTQYF.

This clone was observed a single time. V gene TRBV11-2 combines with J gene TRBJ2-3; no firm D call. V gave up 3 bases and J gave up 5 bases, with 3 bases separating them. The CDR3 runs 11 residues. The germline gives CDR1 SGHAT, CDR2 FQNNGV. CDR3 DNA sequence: TGTGCCAGCAGCTTTAGAGATACGCAGTATTTT. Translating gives CASSFRDTQYF.

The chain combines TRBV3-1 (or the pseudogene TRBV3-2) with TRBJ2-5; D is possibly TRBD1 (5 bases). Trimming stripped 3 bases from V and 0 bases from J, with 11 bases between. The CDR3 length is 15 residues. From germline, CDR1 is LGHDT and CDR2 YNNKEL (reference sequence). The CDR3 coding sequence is TGTGCCAGCAGCCAGCGACAGATGAACCAAGAGACCCAGTACTTC. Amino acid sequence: CASSQRQMNQETQYF.

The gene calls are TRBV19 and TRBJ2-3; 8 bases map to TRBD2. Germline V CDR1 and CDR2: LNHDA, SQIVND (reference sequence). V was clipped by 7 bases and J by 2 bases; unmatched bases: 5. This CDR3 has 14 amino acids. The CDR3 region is CASKTSGPTDTQYF. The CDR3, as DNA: TGTGCCAGTAAAACTAGCGGTCCCACAGATACGCAGTATTTT.

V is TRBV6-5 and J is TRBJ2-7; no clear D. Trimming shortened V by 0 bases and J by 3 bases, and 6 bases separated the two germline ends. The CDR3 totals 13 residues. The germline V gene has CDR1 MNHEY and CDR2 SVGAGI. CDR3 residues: CASSYSNLYEQYF. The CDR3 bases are TGTGCCAGCAGTTACTCGAACCTCTACGAGCAGTACTTC.

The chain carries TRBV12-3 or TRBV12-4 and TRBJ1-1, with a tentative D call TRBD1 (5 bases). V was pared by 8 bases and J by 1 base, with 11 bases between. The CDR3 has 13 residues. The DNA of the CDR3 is TGTGCCAGCGCAGGGCAGACGAACACTGAAGCTTTCTTT. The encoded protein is CASAGQTNTEAFF.

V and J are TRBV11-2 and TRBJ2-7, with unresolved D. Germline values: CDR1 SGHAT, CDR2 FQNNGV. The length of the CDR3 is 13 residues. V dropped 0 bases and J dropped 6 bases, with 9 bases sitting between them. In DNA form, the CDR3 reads TGTGCCAGCAGCTTAGATCGAGGTCTCGAGCAGTACTTC. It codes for CASSLDRGLEQYF. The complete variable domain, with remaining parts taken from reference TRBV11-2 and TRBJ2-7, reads EAGVAQSPRYKIIEKRQSVAFWCNPISGHATLYWYQQILGQGPKLLIQFQNNGVVDDSQLPKDRFSAERLKGVDSTLKIQPAKLEDSAVYLCASSLDRGLEQYFGPGTRLTVT.

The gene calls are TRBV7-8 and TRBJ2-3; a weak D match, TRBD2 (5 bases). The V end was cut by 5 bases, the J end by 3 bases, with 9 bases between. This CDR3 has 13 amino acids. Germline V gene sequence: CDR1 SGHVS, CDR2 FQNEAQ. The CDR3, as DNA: TGTGCCAGCAGCCAAAGGAGGACAGATACGCAGTATTTT. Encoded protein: CASSQRRTDTQYF.

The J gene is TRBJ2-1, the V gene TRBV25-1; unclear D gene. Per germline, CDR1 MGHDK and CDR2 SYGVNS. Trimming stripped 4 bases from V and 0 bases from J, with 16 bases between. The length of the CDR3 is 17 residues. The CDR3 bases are TGTGCCAGCAGTGGCCGCCTAGGGCGAGACTCCTACAATGAGCAGTTCTTC. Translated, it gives CASSGRLGRDSYNEQFF.

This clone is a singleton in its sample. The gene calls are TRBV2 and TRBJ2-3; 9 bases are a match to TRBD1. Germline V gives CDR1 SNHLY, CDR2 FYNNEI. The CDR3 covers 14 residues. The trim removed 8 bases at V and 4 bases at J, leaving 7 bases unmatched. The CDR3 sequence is CASGDRAVSDTQYF. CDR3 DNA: TGTGCCAGCGGGGACAGGGCTGTTTCAGATACGCAGTATTTT.

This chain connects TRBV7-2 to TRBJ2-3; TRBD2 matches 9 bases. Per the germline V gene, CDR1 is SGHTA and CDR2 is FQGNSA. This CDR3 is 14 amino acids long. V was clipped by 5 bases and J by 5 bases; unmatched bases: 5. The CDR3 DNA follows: TGTGCCAGCAGCCGCGCGGGGGGGCGAGATACGCAGTATTTT. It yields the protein CASSRAGGRDTQYF.